A selection of T cell receptor beta chains follows, all from one sample in a study of radiation and T cells in renal cell carcinoma. Sequencing used immunoSEQ multiplex PCR; TCRdb keeps in-frame clones, though not all of them. The data contain over 90,000 clones, roughly 82% of them singletons. Sequenced here: blood, sampled from a patient whose treatment included radiotherapy and nephrectomy. These receptors originate from a man in his fifties or sixties with renal cell carcinoma. Each CDR3 is given with its conserved first and last residue. The D gene is left open where the match is weak. Not every row has a clone size; where given, it reads once, few, many or a size class.

d_call	v_call	j_call	clone_size	cdr3_aa	cdr3_nt
NA	TRBV6-5	TRBJ1-1	NA	CASSYIEGLNTEAFF	TGTGCCAGCAGTTACATCGAAGGACTGAACACTGAAGCTTTCTTT
NA	TRBV5-1	TRBJ2-2	NA	CASHVSGSGELFF	TGCGCCAGCCATGTCTCCGGCAGCGGGGAGCTGTTTTTT
NA	TRBV11-2	TRBJ2-7	NA	CASSSLANFAYEQYF	TGTGCCAGCAGCTCTCTAGCGAATTTCGCCTACGAGCAGTACTTC
NA	TRBV5-5	TRBJ2-3	NA	CASSSTGLRDTQYF	TGTGCCAGCAGCTCGACGGGACTCAGGGATACGCAGTATTTT
TRBD1	TRBV28	TRBJ1-5	NA	CASSPDRARGQPQHF	TGTGCCAGCAGCCCCGACAGGGCGAGGGGTCAGCCCCAGCATTTT
TRBD1	TRBV10-1	TRBJ2-7	NA	CASSYRGYEQYF	TGCGCCAGCAGTTACAGGGGATACGAGCAGTACTTC
NA	TRBV19	TRBJ2-6	NA	CASSIGLDSGANVLTF	TGTGCCAGTAGTATTGGGTTGGACTCTGGGGCCAACGTCCTGACTTTC
NA	TRBV5-1	TRBJ2-6	NA	CASSFSSPGANVLTF	TGCGCCAGCAGCTTTTCCTCACCTGGGGCCAACGTCCTGACTTTC
NA	TRBV4-3	TRBJ1-6	NA	CASSQDSTGFNSPLHF	TGCGCCAGCAGCCAAGACTCTACGGGGTTCAATTCACCCCTCCACTTT
TRBD2	TRBV7-9	TRBJ2-1	NA	CASSLGDYKQFF	TGTGCCAGCAGCTTAGGGGACTATAAGCAGTTCTTC
NA	TRBV7-2	TRBJ2-2	NA	CASSLAIAGATGELFF	TGTGCCAGCAGCTTAGCCATAGCAGGGGCCACCGGGGAGCTGTTTTTT
TRBD2	TRBV4-1	TRBJ2-3	NA	CASSQGSTSGPYTDTQYF	TGCGCCAGCAGCCAAGGATCGACTAGCGGGCCTTACACAGATACGCAGTATTTT
NA	TRBV27	TRBJ2-3	NA	CASGSRLHMGTDTQYF	TGTGCCAGCGGGTCTCGGCTTCACATGGGCACAGATACGCAGTATTTT
TRBD1	TRBV6-5	TRBJ1-4	many	CASSFVQGNEKLFF	TGTGCCAGCAGTTTCGTACAGGGGAATGAAAAACTGTTTTTT
NA	TRBV19	TRBJ2-1	NA	CASSIDRAVYYNEQFF	TGTGCCAGTAGTATAGATCGAGCGGTTTACTACAATGAGCAGTTCTTC
NA	TRBV25-1	TRBJ2-7	once	CASSDRDEQYF	TGTGCCAGCAGTGACAGGGACGAGCAGTACTTC
NA	TRBV28	TRBJ1-5	NA	CASGSFQVGGNQPQHF	TGTGCCAGCGGTAGCTTCCAGGTTGGCGGCAATCAGCCCCAGCATTTT
TRBD2	TRBV15	TRBJ2-1	NA	CATSRDRVLAEPLSSYNEQFF	TGTGCCACCAGCAGAGATCGCGTCCTAGCGGAACCCCTCAGCTCCTACAATGAGCAGTTCTTC
TRBD2	TRBV10-3	TRBJ2-1	once	CATDPGLAAYNEQFF	TGTGCCACCGATCCGGGACTAGCGGCTTACAATGAGCAGTTCTTC
TRBD1	TRBV5-1	TRBJ2-7	NA	CASSSPGQGIYEQYF	TGCGCCAGCAGCTCCCCGGGACAGGGGATATACGAGCAGTACTTC
NA	TRBV29-1	TRBJ1-2	NA	CSVDHDAPGYTF	TGCAGCGTTGACCATGACGCCCCTGGCTACACCTTC
TRBD1	TRBV6-6	TRBJ1-1	many	CASSPSGQGATEAFF	TGTGCCAGCAGCCCCTCGGGACAGGGGGCGACTGAAGCTTTCTTT
TRBD2	TRBV27	TRBJ2-1	NA	CASSLSLTSGSSPPREQFF	TGTGCCAGCAGTTTATCGTTGACTAGCGGGAGTTCGCCTCCTCGGGAGCAGTTCTTC
NA	TRBV7-2	TRBJ1-1	NA	CASSLAAGARGLDTEAFF	TGTGCCAGCAGCTTAGCGGCAGGGGCGCGAGGCTTAGACACTGAAGCTTTCTTT
TRBD2	TRBV11-2	TRBJ2-7	NA	CASSSLSGRFHEQYF	TGTGCCAGCAGCTCACTTAGCGGGAGGTTCCACGAGCAGTACTTC
TRBD1	TRBV7-2	TRBJ2-7	NA	CASSLGQGAYQQYF	TGTGCCAGCAGCCTAGGACAGGGGGCGTACCAGCAGTACTTC
NA	TRBV5-1	TRBJ1-1	NA	CASSLKGRDTEAFF	TGCGCCAGCAGCTTGAAGGGCAGGGACACTGAAGCTTTCTTT
NA	TRBV19	TRBJ1-1	NA	CAPLGRNTEAFF	TGTGCCCCCCTTGGTCGGAACACTGAAGCTTTCTTT
TRBD2	TRBV7-9	TRBJ2-1	NA	CASSQLAAINNEQFF	TGTGCCAGCAGCCAACTAGCGGCGATCAACAATGAGCAGTTCTTC
NA	TRBV5-8	TRBJ2-6	NA	CASSLAFAGDSGANVLTF	TGTGCCAGCAGCTTGGCCTTTGCAGGCGACTCTGGGGCCAACGTCCTGACTTTC
TRBD1	TRBV4-1	TRBJ2-7	NA	CASSHHRGPEQYF	TGCGCCAGCAGCCACCACAGGGGTCCGGAGCAGTACTTC
NA	TRBV9	TRBJ2-2	NA	CASSVGGPTYTGELFF	TGTGCCAGCAGCGTAGGGGGGCCTACGTACACCGGGGAGCTGTTTTTT
TRBD1	TRBV2	TRBJ2-6	NA	CASPGTGSSGANVLTF	TGTGCCAGCCCCGGGACAGGGTCCTCTGGGGCCAACGTCCTGACTTTC
TRBD1	TRBV15	TRBJ1-5	NA	CATRGGTGWNQPQHF	TGTGCCACCAGAGGGGGGACAGGTTGGAATCAGCCCCAGCATTTT
TRBD1	TRBV20-1	TRBJ1-2	NA	CSVLLTGVYTF	TGCAGTGTCTTATTGACAGGGGTGTACACCTTC
NA	TRBV11-2	TRBJ2-5	NA	CASSPARGDETQYF	TGTGCCAGCAGCCCTGCCCGAGGGGACGAGACCCAGTACTTC
NA	TRBV5-1	TRBJ2-7	NA	CASSSAPGSGAHEQYF	TGCGCCAGCAGCTCGGCCCCCGGGTCCGGGGCCCACGAGCAGTACTTC
NA	TRBV19	TRBJ2-5	NA	CASSRQYQETQYF	TGTGCCAGTAGTCGACAGTACCAAGAGACCCAGTACTTC
NA	TRBV7-9	TRBJ2-7	once	CASSYPGPYERYF	TGTGCCAGCAGTTACCCGGGCCCCTACGAGCGGTACTTC
TRBD1	TRBV28	TRBJ1-1	NA	CASSLFRGHTEAFF	TGTGCCAGCAGTCTCTTCAGGGGGCACACTGAAGCTTTCTTT
NA	TRBV6-6	TRBJ1-2	NA	CASSYSQGPYGYTF	TGTGCCAGCAGTTACTCCCAGGGCCCCTATGGCTACACCTTC
TRBD2	TRBV6-5	TRBJ2-1	NA	CASSGERGYNEQFF	TGTGCCAGCAGTGGAGAGCGGGGATACAATGAGCAGTTCTTC
TRBD2	TRBV27	TRBJ2-1	NA	CASSPLWGRGNNEQFF	TGTGCCAGCAGTCCTCTTTGGGGGAGGGGCAACAATGAGCAGTTCTTC
NA	TRBV5-4	TRBJ1-4	once	CASSLGGDEKLFF	TGTGCCAGCAGCTTGGGCGGCGATGAAAAACTGTTTTTT
NA	TRBV4-1	TRBJ1-3	NA	CASSRGLQGSSGNTIYF	TGCGCCAGCAGCCGGGGGCTTCAGGGTTCCTCTGGAAACACCATATATTTT
TRBD1	TRBV10-3	TRBJ1-5	NA	CAIQGTGPHQPQHF	TGTGCCATCCAAGGGACAGGGCCCCATCAGCCCCAGCATTTT
TRBD2	TRBV5-1	TRBJ2-1	NA	CASSLAFGGNYNEQFF	TGCGCCAGCAGCTTGGCCTTCGGGGGGAACTACAATGAGCAGTTCTTC
NA	TRBV4-2	TRBJ2-6	NA	CASSQAGASGANVLTF	TGTGCCAGCAGCCAAGCCGGGGCCTCTGGGGCCAACGTCCTGACTTTC
TRBD1	TRBV29-1	TRBJ1-4	few	CSGGQGREEKLFF	TGCAGCGGGGGACAGGGTCGGGAGGAAAAACTGTTTTTT
TRBD2	TRBV7-2	TRBJ2-1	NA	CASSRWTSGSSYNEQFF	TGTGCCAGCAGCCGGTGGACTAGCGGTAGCTCCTACAATGAGCAGTTCTTC
NA	TRBV28	TRBJ2-7	NA	CASSTPAAAPYEQYF	TGTGCCAGCAGTACCCCAGCAGCCGCTCCCTACGAGCAGTACTTC
NA	TRBV7-2	TRBJ2-1	few	CASSRSGPSSNEQFF	TGTGCCAGCAGCCGTAGTGGGCCCTCCTCCAATGAGCAGTTCTTC
TRBD1	TRBV2	TRBJ1-1	NA	CASSNRDRNTEAFF	TGTGCCAGCAGTAACCGGGACAGGAACACTGAAGCTTTCTTT
NA	TRBV11-3	TRBJ2-5	NA	CASSFGAEETQYF	TGTGCCAGCAGCTTCGGGGCGGAAGAGACCCAGTACTTC
TRBD1	TRBV7-9	TRBJ1-2	few	CASSLAGQGLHGYTF	TGTGCCAGCAGCTTAGCGGGACAGGGCCTACATGGCTACACCTTC
TRBD1	TRBV27	TRBJ1-1	NA	CASRGTGENEAFF	TGTGCCAGCAGGGGGACAGGGGAGAATGAAGCTTTCTTT
NA	TRBV27	TRBJ2-7	NA	CASSLLRTFEGPSEDEQYF	TGTGCCAGCAGTTTATTACGGACTTTTGAAGGACCCTCGGAGGACGAGCAGTACTTC